The clone carrying this T cell receptor (beta chain) was counted a few times. This sample was taken from a study of blood T cells in healthy people across ages. Trimming removed 6 bases at V and 2 bases at J, with 12 bases between. The CDR3 spans 14 residues. Germline CDR1 is MNHEY and CDR2 is SMNVEV (reference sequence). It was with a sample-barcoded 5' primer and a J-beta primer mix that a second PCR of roughly 7 to 12 cycles was run. Each of the cDNA molecules was tagged by a template-switch adaptor with 12 random nucleotides. Each single sample gave us at least 3 million CDR3-containing paired-end reads. In TCRdb, the 5' RACE reads were re-called with MiXCR into one record per CDR3 protein. The sample gives 750,000 to 950,000 distinct CDR3 sequences, almost 30% of which show up once; roughly 10% is in the top ten. This sample was shared with a second study, whose subject was T cells of mothers and their children.

The origin of this receptor is a woman in her forties in good health. The chain is built from TRBV27 and TRBJ2-3, with a tentative D call TRBD1 (5 bases). Sequencing was carried out using blood. As DNA, the CDR3 is TGTGCCAGCAGGCACATAGGGGCCACAGATACGCAGTATTTT. Protein sequence: CASRHIGATDTQYF.